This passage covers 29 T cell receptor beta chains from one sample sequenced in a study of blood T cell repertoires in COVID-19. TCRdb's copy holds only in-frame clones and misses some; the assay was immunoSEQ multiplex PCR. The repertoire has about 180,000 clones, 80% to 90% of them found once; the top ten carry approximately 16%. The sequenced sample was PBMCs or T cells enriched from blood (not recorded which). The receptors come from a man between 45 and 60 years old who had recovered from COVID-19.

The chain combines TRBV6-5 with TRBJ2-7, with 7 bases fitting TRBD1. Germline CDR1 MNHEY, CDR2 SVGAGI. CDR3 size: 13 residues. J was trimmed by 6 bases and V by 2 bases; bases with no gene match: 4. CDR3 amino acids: CASSYDREFEQYF. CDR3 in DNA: TGTGCCAGCAGTTACGACAGGGAGTTCGAGCAGTACTTC.

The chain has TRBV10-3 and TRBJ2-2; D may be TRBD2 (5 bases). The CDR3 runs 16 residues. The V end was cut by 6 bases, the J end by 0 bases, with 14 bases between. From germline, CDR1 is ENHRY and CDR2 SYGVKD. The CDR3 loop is CAISQDLATNTGELFF. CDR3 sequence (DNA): TGTGCCATCAGCCAGGACTTAGCCACGAACACCGGGGAGCTGTTTTTT.

The CDR3 nucleotides read TGTGCCAGCAGCCCGAGGGCCCCTGAAGCTTTCTTT. Its translation is CASSPRAPEAFF. The chain carries TRBV7-2 and TRBJ1-1; D is unresolved. Germline V gene data show CDR1 as SGHTA and CDR2 as FQGNSA. Deletions cut 5 bases from V and 6 bases from J, with 10 bases between. This CDR3 is built from 12 residues.

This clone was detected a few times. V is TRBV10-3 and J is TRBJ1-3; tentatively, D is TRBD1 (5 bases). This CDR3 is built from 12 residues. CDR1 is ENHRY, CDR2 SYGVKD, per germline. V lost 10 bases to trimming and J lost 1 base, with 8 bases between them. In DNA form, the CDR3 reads TGTGCCACGCAGGGATCTGGAAACACCATATATTTT. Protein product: CATQGSGNTIYF.

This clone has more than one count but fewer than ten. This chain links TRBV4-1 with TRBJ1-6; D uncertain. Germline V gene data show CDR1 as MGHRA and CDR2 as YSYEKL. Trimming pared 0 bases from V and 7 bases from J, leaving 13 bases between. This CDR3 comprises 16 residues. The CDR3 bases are TGCGCCAGCAGCCAAGACCTGGGGAGGGCAAATTCACCCCTCCACTTT. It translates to CASSQDLGRANSPLHF.

Written as DNA, the CDR3 is TGCGCCAGCAGCCAACCGACAGGCGCTGGAAACACCATATATTTT. This translates into CASSQPTGAGNTIYF. The V call is TRBV4-1, the J call TRBJ1-3, with D perhaps TRBD1 (6 bases). From germline, CDR1 is MGHRA and CDR2 YSYEKL. V dropped 2 bases and J dropped 2 bases, with 10 bases sitting between them. There are 15 residues in the CDR3.

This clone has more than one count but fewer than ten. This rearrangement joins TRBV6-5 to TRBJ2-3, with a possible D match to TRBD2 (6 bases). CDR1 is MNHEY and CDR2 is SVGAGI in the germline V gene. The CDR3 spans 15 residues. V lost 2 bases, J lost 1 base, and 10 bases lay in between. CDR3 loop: CASSYSGGGTDTQYF. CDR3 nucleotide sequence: TGTGCCAGCAGTTACAGTGGCGGGGGCACAGATACGCAGTATTTT.

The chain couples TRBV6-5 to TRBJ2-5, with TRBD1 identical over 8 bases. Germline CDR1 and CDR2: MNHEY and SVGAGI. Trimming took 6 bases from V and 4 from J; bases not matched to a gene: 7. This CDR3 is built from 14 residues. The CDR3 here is CASSYTGGRETQYF. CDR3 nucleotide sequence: TGTGCCAGCAGCTATACAGGGGGAAGAGAGACCCAGTACTTC.

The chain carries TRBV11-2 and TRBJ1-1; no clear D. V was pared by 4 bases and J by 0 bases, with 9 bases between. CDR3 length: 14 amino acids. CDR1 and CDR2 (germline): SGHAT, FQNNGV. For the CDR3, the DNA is TGTGCCAGCAGCTCCCAGATAATGAACACTGAAGCTTTCTTT. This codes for CASSSQIMNTEAFF.

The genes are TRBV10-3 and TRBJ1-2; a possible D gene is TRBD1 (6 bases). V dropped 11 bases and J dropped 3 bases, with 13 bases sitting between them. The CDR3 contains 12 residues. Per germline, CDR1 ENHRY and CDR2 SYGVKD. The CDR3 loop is CACGGRDYGYTF. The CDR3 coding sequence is TGTGCCTGCGGGGGGCGCGACTATGGCTACACCTTC.

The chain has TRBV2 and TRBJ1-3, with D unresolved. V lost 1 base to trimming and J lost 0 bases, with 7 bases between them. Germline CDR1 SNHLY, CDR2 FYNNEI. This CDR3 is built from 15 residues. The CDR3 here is CASSEGGISGNTIYF. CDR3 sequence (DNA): TGTGCCAGCAGTGAAGGAGGAATCTCTGGAAACACCATATATTTT.

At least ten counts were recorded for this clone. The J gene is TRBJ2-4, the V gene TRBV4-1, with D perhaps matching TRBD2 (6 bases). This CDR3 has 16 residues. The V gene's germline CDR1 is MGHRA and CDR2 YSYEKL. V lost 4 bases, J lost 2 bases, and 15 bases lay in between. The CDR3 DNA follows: TGCGCCAGCAGCCCACGGGGCCGGGACTCCAAAAACATTCAGTACTTC. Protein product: CASSPRGRDSKNIQYF.

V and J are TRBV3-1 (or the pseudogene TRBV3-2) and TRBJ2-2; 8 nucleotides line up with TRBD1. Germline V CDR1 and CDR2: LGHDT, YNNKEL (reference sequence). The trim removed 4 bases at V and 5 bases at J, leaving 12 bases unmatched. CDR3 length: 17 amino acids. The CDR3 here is CASSRPSGGAGTGELFF. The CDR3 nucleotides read TGTGCCAGCAGCCGGCCCTCAGGGGGCGCTGGTACCGGGGAGCTGTTTTTT.

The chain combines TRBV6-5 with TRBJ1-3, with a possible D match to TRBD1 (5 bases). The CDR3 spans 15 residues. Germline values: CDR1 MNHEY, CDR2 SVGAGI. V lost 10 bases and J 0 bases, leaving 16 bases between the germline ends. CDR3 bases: TGTGCCAACTTCCGGGGGGATAACTCTGGAAACACCATATATTTT. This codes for CANFRGDNSGNTIYF.

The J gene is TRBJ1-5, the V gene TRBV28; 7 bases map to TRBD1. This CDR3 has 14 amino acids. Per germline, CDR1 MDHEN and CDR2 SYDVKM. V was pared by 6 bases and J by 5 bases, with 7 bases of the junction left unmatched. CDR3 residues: CASRRDRQYQPQHF. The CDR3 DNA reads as TGTGCCAGCAGACGGGACAGACAATATCAGCCCCAGCATTTT.

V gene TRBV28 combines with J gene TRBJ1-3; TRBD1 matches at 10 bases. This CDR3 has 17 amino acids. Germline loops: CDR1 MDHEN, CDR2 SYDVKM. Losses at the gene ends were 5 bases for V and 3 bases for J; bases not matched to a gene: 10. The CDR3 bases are TGTGCCAGCAGTACTCCCGGGACAGGGGTTGGTGGAAACACCATATATTTT. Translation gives CASSTPGTGVGGNTIYF.

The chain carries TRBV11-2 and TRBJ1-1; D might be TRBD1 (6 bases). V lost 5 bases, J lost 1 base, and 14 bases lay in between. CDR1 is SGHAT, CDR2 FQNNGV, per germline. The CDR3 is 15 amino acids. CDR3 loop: CASSRSGTQNTEAFF. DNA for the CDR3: TGTGCCAGCAGCCGATCCGGGACACAGAACACTGAAGCTTTCTTT.

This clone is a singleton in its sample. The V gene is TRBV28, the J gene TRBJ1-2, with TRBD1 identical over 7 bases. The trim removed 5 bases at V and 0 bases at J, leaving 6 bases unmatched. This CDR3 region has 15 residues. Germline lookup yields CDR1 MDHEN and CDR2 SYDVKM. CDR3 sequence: CASSPGGRTNYGYTF. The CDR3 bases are TGTGCCAGCAGTCCAGGGGGGCGGACTAACTATGGCTACACCTTC.

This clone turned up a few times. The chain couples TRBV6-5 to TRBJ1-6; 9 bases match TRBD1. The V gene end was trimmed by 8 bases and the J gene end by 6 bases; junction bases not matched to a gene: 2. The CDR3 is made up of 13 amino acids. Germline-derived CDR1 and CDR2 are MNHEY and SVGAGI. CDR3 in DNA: TGTGCCAGCGGGACAGGGTTTAATTCACCCCTCCACTTT. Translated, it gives CASGTGFNSPLHF.

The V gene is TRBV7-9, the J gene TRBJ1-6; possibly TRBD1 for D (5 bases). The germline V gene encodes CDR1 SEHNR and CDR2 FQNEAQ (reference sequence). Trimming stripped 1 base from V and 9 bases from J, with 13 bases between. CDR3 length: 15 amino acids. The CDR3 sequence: CASSLVGGVGSPLHF. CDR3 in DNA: TGTGCCAGCAGCTTAGTGGGGGGAGTAGGTTCACCCCTCCACTTT. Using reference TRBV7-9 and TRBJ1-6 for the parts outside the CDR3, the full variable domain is DTGVSQNPRHKITKRGQNVTFRCDPISEHNRLYWYRQTLGQGPEFLTYFQNEAQLEKSRLLSDRFSAERPKGSFSTLEIQRTEQGDSAMYLCASSLVGGVGSPLHFGNGTRLTVT.

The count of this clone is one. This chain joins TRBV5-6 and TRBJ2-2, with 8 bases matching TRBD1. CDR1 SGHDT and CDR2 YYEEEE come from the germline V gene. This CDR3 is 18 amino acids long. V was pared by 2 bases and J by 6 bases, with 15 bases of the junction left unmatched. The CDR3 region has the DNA TGTGCCAGCAGCTTACCAGGGGGCTTACACCTTTCTCCCGGGGAGCTGTTTTTT. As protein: CASSLPGGLHLSPGELFF. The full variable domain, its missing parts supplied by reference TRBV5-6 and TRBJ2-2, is DAGVTQSPTHLIKTRGQQVTLRCSPKSGHDTVSWYQQALGQGPQFIFQYYEEEERQRGNFPDRFSGHQFPNYSSELNVNALLLGDSALYLCASSLPGGLHLSPGELFFGEGSRLTVL.

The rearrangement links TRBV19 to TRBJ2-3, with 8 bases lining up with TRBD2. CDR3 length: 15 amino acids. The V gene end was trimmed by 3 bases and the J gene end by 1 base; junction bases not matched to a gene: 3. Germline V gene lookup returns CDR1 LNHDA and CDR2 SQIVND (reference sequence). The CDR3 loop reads CASSIRAGGTDTQYF. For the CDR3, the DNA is TGTGCCAGTAGTATTCGAGCGGGGGGCACAGATACGCAGTATTTT.

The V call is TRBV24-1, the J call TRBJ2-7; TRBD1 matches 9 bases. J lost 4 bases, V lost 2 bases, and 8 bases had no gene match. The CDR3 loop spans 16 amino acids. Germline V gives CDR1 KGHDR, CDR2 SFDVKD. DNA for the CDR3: TGTGCCACCAGTGATTCCCACAGGGGGCGAATTTACGAGCAGTACTTC. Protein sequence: CATSDSHRGRIYEQYF.

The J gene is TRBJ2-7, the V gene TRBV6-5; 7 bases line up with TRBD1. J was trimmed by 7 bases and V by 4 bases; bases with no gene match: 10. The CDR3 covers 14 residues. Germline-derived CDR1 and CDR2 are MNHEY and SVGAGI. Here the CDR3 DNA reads TGTGCCAGCAGTTTCACAGGGGCTGGGGGAGAGCAGTACTTC. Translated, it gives CASSFTGAGGEQYF.

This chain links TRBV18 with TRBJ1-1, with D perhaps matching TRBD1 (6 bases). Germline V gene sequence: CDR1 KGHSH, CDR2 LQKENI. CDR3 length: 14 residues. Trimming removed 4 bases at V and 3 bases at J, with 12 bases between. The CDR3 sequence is CASSRDRKDTEAFF. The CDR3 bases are TGTGCCAGCTCACGAGACAGGAAGGACACTGAAGCTTTCTTT.

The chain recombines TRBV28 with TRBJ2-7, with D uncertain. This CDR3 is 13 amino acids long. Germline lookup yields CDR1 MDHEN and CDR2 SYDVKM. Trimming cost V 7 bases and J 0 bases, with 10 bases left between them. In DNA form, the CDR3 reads TGTGCCAGCACTCTCCCCCTCTCCTACGAGCAGTACTTC. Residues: CASTLPLSYEQYF.

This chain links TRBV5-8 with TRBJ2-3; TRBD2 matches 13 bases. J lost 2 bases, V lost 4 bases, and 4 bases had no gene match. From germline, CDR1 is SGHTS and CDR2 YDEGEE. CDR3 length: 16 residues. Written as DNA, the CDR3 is TGTGCCAGCAGCAGACTAGCGGGGGGTCCCACAGATACGCAGTATTTT. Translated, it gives CASSRLAGGPTDTQYF.

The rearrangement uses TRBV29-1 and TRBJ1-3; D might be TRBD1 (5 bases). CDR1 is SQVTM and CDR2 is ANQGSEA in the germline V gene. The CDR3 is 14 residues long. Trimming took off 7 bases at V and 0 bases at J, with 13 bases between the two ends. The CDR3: CSAGGAYSGNTIYF. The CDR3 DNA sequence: TGCAGCGCCGGTGGGGCCTACTCTGGAAACACCATATATTTT.

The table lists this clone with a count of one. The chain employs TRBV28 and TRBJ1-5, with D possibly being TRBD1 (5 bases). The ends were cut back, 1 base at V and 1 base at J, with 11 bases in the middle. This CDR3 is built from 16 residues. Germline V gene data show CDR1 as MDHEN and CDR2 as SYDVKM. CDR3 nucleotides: TGTGCCAGCAGTTTATCCCGGGCAGGGAGCAATCAGCCCCAGCATTTT. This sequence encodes CASSLSRAGSNQPQHF.